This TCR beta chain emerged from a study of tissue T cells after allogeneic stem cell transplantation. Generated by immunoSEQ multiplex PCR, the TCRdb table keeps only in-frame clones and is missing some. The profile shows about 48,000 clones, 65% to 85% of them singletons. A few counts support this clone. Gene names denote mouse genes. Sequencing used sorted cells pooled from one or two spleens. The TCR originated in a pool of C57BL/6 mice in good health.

CDR3 DNA (partial): TGTGCCAGCAGCCAAGACTCCTATGAACAGTAC. This codes for CASSQDSYEQY. The CDR3 in its entirety is CASSQDSYEQYF. The chain has TRBV5 and TRBJ2-7; D uncertain. The read ends 1 residue before the CDR3 terminus; that terminus is restored from the germline J gene. With 0 bases removed from V and 0 bases from J, the gap between germline ends came to 0 bases. The CDR3 is 12 amino acids. Germline lookup yields CDR1 LGHNA and CDR2 YNLKQL (reference sequence).